The entry below gives a single T cell receptor (beta chain) sequence along with its context. Since all of the isolated RNA was reverse transcribed, expressed TCRB transcripts were what got sequenced. Method: immunoSEQ multiplex PCR; TCRdb's copy keeps in-frame clones and lacks some. The table lists 850,000 to 900,000 clones, roughly 15% of them singletons. V lost 6 bases and J lost 8, with 17 bases in between. Germline V gene sequence: CDR1 MDHEN, CDR2 SYDVKM. The CDR3 is made up of 14 amino acids. The data belong to a study of beta chain features in type 1 diabetes. The sequencing sample was made of naive CD4+ T cells from blood. The genes are TRBV28 and TRBJ1-5, with a tentative D call TRBD1 (6 bases). The sequence came from a woman younger than 35 in good health. CDR3 amino acids: CASRPGGHSEPQHF. The CDR3 DNA follows: TGTGCCAGCAGGCCCGGGGGCCACTCGGAGCCCCAGCATTTT.